The sequence of this T cell receptor (beta chain) was determined in a study of vaccination and CD4 T cells after COVID-19. In the study overall: Post-vaccine sampling followed dose two by a median about 70 days (range 14 to 241).

Sequence data for DNA of cultured CD4+ T cells were generated by the Oncomine TCR Beta short-read assay. TCRdb reprocessed the PCR reads via MiXCR and lists one record per CDR3 protein. The sample has 16,000 or so distinct CDR3 sequences; 53% are singletons. Study-level findings and limits: Reactive clonotype counts went from median roughly 19 after infection to roughly 40 after vaccination, nonsignificantly.

Regarding treatment: approximately nine-day PBMC culture with coronavirus spike peptide pools or control peptides (ViraFEST assay). Once peptide pools had expanded antigen-specific T cells, ViraFEST sequenced TCRs. Remarks on this clonotype: Its target is not known.

Germline V gene sequence: CDR1 LNHDA, CDR2 SQIVND (reference sequence). Trimming removed 3 bases at V and 3 bases at J, with 15 bases between. The CDR3 has 16 amino acids. The V gene is TRBV19, the J gene TRBJ2-1; D remains ambiguous. The material sequenced was CD4+ T cells from blood, cultured in vitro. The TCR sequence derives from a human donor who had recovered from COVID-19. CDR3 nucleotides: TGTGCCAGTAGTATCCCCACAGTGGATCGCTACAATGAGCAGTTCTTC. Translated, it gives CASSIPTVDRYNEQFF.